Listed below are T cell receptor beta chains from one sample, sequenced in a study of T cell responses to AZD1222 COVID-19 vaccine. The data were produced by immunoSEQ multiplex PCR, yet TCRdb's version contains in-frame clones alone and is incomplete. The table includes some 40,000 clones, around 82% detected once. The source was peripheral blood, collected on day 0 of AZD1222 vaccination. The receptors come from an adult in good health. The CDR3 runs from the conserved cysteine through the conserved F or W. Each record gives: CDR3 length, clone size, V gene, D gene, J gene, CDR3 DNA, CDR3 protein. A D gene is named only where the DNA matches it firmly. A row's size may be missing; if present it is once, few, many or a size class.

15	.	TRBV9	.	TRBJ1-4	TGTGCCAGCAGCGCAGGAGCAGCAACTAATGAAAAACTGTTTTTT	CASSAGAATNEKLFF
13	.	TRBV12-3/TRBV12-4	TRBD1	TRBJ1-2	TGTGCCAGCAGACAGGGGGGCCTCTATGGCTACACCTTC	CASRQGGLYGYTF
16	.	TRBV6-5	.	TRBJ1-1	TGTGCCAGCAGTTACTCTCTTTGGCAGCAGAACACTGAAGCTTTCTTT	CASSYSLWQQNTEAFF
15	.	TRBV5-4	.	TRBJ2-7	TGTGCCAGCAGCACGGTTCCGGACAGAGCCTACGAGCAGTACTTC	CASSTVPDRAYEQYF
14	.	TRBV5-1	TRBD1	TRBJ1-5	TGCGCCAGCAGCTCGGTTACAGGGGAACAGCCCCAGCATTTT	CASSSVTGEQPQHF
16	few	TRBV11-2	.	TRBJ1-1	TGTGCCAGCAGCTTAGTCAGGGCCCAATCCTCCACTGAAGCTTTCTTT	CASSLVRAQSSTEAFF
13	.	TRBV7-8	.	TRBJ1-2	TGTGCCAGCAGCGTGAATCTAAACTATGGCTACACCTTC	CASSVNLNYGYTF
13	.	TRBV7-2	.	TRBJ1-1	TGTGCCAGCAGCCCCGGGGTAGGGAGGGTAGCTTTCTTT	CASSPGVGRVAFF
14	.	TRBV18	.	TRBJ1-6	TGTGCCAGCTCACCGCAGGATTATAATTCACCCCTCCACTTT	CASSPQDYNSPLHF
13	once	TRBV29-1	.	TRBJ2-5	TGCAGCGTCCACGGGGGCAACCAAGAGACCCAGTACTTC	CSVHGGNQETQYF
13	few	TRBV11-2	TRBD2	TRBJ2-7	TGTGCCAGCAGTTTACCTGGGAGGGGACAGCAGTACTTC	CASSLPGRGQQYF
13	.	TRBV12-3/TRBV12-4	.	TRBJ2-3	TGTGCCAGCAGTTCCGCCGGGACCGGTACGCAGTATTTT	CASSSAGTGTQYF
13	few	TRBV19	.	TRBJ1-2	TGTGCCAGTAGGGTGGACGGAGGGGTCGGCTACACCTTC	CASRVDGGVGYTF
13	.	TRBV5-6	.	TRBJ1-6	TGTGCCAGCAGCTTGGATTCAGATTCACCCCTCCACTTT	CASSLDSDSPLHF
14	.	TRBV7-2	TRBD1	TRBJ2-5	TGTGCCAGCAGCTTAGGACAGGGTCCAGAGACCCAGTACTTC	CASSLGQGPETQYF
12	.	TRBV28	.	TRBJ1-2	TGTGCCAGCGTTGGCCTCTATCGGGGCTACACCTTC	CASVGLYRGYTF
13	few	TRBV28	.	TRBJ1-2	TGTGCCACCCGGCCGACCCACACTATGTGGTACACCTTC	CATRPTHTMWYTF
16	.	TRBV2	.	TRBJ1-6	TGTGCCAGCAGTGCGGAACGGGGAGGAATTAATTCACCCCTCCACTTT	CASSAERGGINSPLHF
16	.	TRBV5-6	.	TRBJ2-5	TGTGCCAGCAGCCCTTTGGACCCCTTTGGCCAAGAGACCCAGTACTTC	CASSPLDPFGQETQYF
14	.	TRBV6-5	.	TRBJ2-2	TGTGCCAGCTTCTTCACTGGGGTCACCGGGGAGCTGTTTTTT	CASFFTGVTGELFF
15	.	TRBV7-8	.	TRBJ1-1	TGTGCCAGCAGCTTAGGGTTGGGCCTGAACACTGAAGCTTTCTTT	CASSLGLGLNTEAFF
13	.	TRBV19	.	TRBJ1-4	TGTGCCAGTAGCAGATCAGAGAATGAAAAACTGTTTTTT	CASSRSENEKLFF
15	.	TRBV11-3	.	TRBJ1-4	TGTGCCAGCACCGATGAGAGGGGAAGTGGGGAAAAACTGTTTTTT	CASTDERGSGEKLFF
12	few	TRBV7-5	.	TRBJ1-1	TGTGCCAGAAGGGGGACGGACACTGAAGCTTTCTTT	CARRGTDTEAFF
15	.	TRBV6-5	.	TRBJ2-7	TGTGCCAGCAGTCCAGGGGGGGGGTTGTCCTACGAGCAGTACTTC	CASSPGGGLSYEQYF
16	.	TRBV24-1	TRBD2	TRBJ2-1	TGTGCCACCAGTCCTTATAGCGGGGGGGCCGTAGGGGAGCAGTTCTTC	CATSPYSGGAVGEQFF
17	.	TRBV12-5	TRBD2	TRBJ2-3	TGTGCTAGTGGTTCCGGGACTAGCGGGGGGAGCACAGATACGCAGTATTTT	CASGSGTSGGSTDTQYF
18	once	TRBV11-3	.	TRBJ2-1	TGTGCCAGCAGCTTAGAAAAAGAAGGAGTTCCCCAACTCAATGAGCAGTTCTTC	CASSLEKEGVPQLNEQFF
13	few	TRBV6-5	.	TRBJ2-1	TGTGCCAGCAAGGCTACAGGATACAATGAGCAGTTCTTC	CASKATGYNEQFF
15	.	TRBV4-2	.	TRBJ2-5	TGTGCCAGCAGCCAAACTACTACGGACCAAGAGACCCAGTACTTC	CASSQTTTDQETQYF
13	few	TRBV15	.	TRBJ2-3	TGTGCCACCAGCAGGGCAGGGCCAGATACGCAGTATTTT	CATSRAGPDTQYF
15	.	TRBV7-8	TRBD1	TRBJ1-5	TGTGCCAGCAGCTTAACAGGGGGCCGAAATCAGCCCCAGCATTTT	CASSLTGGRNQPQHF